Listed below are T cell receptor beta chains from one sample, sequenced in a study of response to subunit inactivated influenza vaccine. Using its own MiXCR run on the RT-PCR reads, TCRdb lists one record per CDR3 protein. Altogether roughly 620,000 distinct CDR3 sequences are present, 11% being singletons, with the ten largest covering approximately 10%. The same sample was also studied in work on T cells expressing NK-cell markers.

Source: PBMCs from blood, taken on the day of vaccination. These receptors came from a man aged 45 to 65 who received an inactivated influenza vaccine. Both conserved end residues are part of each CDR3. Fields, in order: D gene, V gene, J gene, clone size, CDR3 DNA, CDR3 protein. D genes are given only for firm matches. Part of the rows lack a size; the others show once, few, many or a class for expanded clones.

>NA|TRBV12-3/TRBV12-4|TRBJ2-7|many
TGTGCCAGCAGTCCAGACTCCGGCAACCTCTACGAGCAGTACTTC
CASSPDSGNLYEQYF
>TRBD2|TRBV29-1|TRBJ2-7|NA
TGCAGCGTTGAACTAGCGGGCCCCTACGAGCAGTACTTC
CSVELAGPYEQYF
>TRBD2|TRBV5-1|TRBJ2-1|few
TGCGCCAGCAGCTTCTCTTTAGCGGGGGGGCCAGATGAGCAGTTCTTC
CASSFSLAGGPDEQFF
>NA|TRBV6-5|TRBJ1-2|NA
TGTGCCAGCAGTTACGGGCCCGGAGAGGCGAACTATGGCTACACCTTC
CASSYGPGEANYGYTF
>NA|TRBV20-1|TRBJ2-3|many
TGCAGTGCTAGGAAGTCAGGTAGCGCAGATACGCAGTATTTT
CSARKSGSADTQYF
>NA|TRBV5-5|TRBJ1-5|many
TGTGCCAGCAGCTTGTTGATGGGAAATCAGCCCCAGCATTTT
CASSLLMGNQPQHF
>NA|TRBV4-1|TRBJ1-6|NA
TGCGCCAGCAGCCAAGGTACCGGGCCAGATTCACCCCTCCACTTT
CASSQGTGPDSPLHF
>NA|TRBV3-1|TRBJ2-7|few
TGTGCCTCCGGGAACGACCTCTACGAGCAGTACTTC
CASGNDLYEQYF
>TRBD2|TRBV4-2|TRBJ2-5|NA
TGTGCCAGCAGCCAAGATGGGCTAGCGGGAGCATGGGAGACCCAGTACTTC
CASSQDGLAGAWETQYF
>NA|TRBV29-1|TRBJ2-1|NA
TGCAGCGTCCCCGCAGGCGATGAGCAGTTCTTC
CSVPAGDEQFF
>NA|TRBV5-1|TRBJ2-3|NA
TGCGCCAGCAGCCTTCAGGGTTTATCCACCACAGATACGCAGTATTTT
CASSLQGLSTTDTQYF
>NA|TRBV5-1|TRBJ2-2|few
TGCGCCAGCAGCTTGGATGTCGGCTCCACCGGGGAGCTGTTTTTT
CASSLDVGSTGELFF
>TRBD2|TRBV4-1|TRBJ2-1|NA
TGCGCCAGCAGCCAAGTGTCGGGGGGTAATGAGCAGTTCTTC
CASSQVSGGNEQFF
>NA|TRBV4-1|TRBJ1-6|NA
TGCGCCAGCAGCCAAGGACAGGTCTATAATTCACCCCTCCACTTT
CASSQGQVYNSPLHF
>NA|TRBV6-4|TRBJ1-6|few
TGTGCCAGCAGTGAATCCAGCAATTCACCCCTCCACTTT
CASSESSNSPLHF
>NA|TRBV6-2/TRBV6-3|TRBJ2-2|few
TGTGCCAGCACCTTGACGGGGGCCGCCGGGGAGCTGTTTTTT
CASTLTGAAGELFF
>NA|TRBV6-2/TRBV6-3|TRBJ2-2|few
TGTGCCAGCAGTTTCAGGACTTTCACCGGGGAGCTGTTTTTT
CASSFRTFTGELFF
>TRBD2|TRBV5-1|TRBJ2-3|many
TGCGCCAGCAGCTTAGCGGGACCACGCACAGATACGCAGTATTTT
CASSLAGPRTDTQYF
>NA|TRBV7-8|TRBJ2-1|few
TGTGCCACCAAACAGGTTTACAATGAGCAGTTCTTC
CATKQVYNEQFF
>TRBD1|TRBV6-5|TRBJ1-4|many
TGTGCCAGCAGTTTAACAGGGGGCAGCGGTGAAAAACTGTTTTTT
CASSLTGGSGEKLFF
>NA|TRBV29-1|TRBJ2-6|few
TGCAGCGTTGTAGGCTTAACGGGGGCCAACGTCCTGACTTTC
CSVVGLTGANVLTF
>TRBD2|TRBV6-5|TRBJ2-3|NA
TGTGCCAGCAGTTCCTCCCGGACTAGCGGGGGCACAGATACGCAGTATTTT
CASSSSRTSGGTDTQYF
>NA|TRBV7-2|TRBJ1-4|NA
TGTGCCAGCAGCTACACAGGGCTTACTAATGAAAAACTGTTTTTT
CASSYTGLTNEKLFF
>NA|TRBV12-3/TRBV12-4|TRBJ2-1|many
TGTGCCAGCAGTTCGGGACACCCAGAGCAGTTCTTC
CASSSGHPEQFF
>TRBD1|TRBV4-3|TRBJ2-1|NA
TGCGCCAGCAGCCCGCGGACAGGTCACAATGAGCAGTTCTTC
CASSPRTGHNEQFF
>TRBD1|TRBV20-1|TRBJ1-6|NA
TGCAGTGCTCTTCCAGGGGGCGCCTATAATTCACCCCTCCACTTT
CSALPGGAYNSPLHF
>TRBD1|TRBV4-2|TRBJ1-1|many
TGTGCCAGCAGCCGATCGACAGGGGTGAACACTGAAGCTTTCTTT
CASSRSTGVNTEAFF
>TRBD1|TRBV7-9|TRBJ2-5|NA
TGTGCCAGCAGCTTAGACGGGACAGGGGAGACCCAGTACTTC
CASSLDGTGETQYF
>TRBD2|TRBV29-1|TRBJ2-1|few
TGCAGCGTTGCGGGAGGGAGCTCCTACAATGAGCAGTTCTTC
CSVAGGSSYNEQFF
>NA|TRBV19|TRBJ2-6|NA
TGTGCCAGTAGTCGACCTCGGCTAGCGCCGAGCTCTGGGGCCAACGTCCTGACTTTC
CASSRPRLAPSSGANVLTF
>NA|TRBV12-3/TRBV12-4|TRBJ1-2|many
TGTGCCAGCAGTTCCGACACGAACTATGGCTACACCTTC
CASSSDTNYGYTF
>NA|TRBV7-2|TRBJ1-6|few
TGTGCCAGCAGCTTAGAGTGGAGGTTGAATTCACCCCTCCACTTT
CASSLEWRLNSPLHF
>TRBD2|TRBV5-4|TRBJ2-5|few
TGTGCCAGCAGCTCCGGACTAGCGGGACAAGAGACCCAGTACTTC
CASSSGLAGQETQYF
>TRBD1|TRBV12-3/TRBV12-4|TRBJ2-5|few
TGTGCCAGCAGCCGGGACAGTCGGTTTGAAACCCAGTACTTC
CASSRDSRFETQYF
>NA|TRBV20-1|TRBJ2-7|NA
TGCAGTGCTAGAGAGCAGTTAAGGAGCTCCTACGAGCAGTACTTC
CSAREQLRSSYEQYF
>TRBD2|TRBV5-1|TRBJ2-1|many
TGCGCCAGCAGCCCGGGACTAGCGGGAGGGGAGCAGTTCTTC
CASSPGLAGGEQFF
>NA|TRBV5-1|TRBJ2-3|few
TGCGCCAGCAGCTTCGAAACAGATACGCAGTATTTT
CASSFETDTQYF